Following are 31 T cell receptor beta chains from one sample sequenced in a study of T-cell memory formation after mild COVID-19 (dated by TCRdb to about 2021). The receptor library was made with 5' RACE. TCRdb shows the sequencer as Illumina NovaSeq 6000. Clones were called with MiXCR by TCRdb after fastp trimmed the public reads at Q25, and only in-frame beta chains were retained. CDR3 protein duplicates are merged, each entry listing the most common genes and DNA. The sample table shows fewer than 650,000 distinct CDR3 sequences, and roughly a sixth are seen once. The ten largest clones capture around 7.8% of the sample. Sequenced sample: PBMCs or a T cell subset sorted from them (not recorded which). These receptors originate from an adult woman who had mild COVID-19 (a few samples of this study predate the infection). The sample titles of this study are shuffled in the database, so cell type and time point are left out; the donor was told from shared clones.

This clonotype showed up just a few times. In DNA, the CDR3 is TGCGCCAGCAGCCGCAACGGGGGAGCGACTTACGAGCAGTACTTC. It is translated as CASSRNGGATYEQYF. The V gene is TRBV4-1, the J gene TRBJ2-7, with D perhaps matching TRBD2 (6 bases). CDR3 size: 15 residues. Germline assignment: CDR1 MGHRA and CDR2 YSYEKL. With 4 bases removed from V and 4 bases from J, the gap between germline ends came to 17 bases.

In its sample, this clonotype was seen a few times. The chain joins TRBV6-5 to TRBJ2-3; maybe TRBD2 (6 bases). V was cut by 3 bases and J by 11 bases, with 15 bases left in between. The CDR3 consists of 13 residues. From germline, CDR1 is MNHEY and CDR2 SVGAGI. The CDR3 loop reads CASSYSGSGGQYF. The DNA of the CDR3 is TGTGCCAGCAGTTATTCGGGCTCCGGGGGGCAGTATTTT.

This clonotype has only a few counts. The chain employs TRBV7-9 and TRBJ2-5; D is possibly TRBD2 (6 bases). The CDR3 spans 16 residues. CDR1 is SEHNR, CDR2 FQNEAQ, per germline (reference sequence). V lost 5 bases and J 5 bases, leaving 21 bases between the germline ends. This chain's CDR3 is CASSRAGTTLGETQYF. In DNA form, the CDR3 reads TGTGCCAGCAGCCGTGCGGGGACCACACTCGGGGAGACCCAGTACTTC.

This clonotype has more than one count but fewer than ten. The gene calls are TRBV5-1 and TRBJ2-5; TRBD1 is a possible D gene (5 bases). V was clipped by 0 bases and J by 2 bases, with 14 bases between them. The CDR3 is made up of 16 amino acids. From germline, CDR1 is SGHRS and CDR2 YFSETQ. The DNA for the CDR3 is TGCGCCAGCAGCTTGGAAAGGGGAAGGCTACAAGAGACCCAGTACTTC. This translates into CASSLERGRLQETQYF.

This chain links TRBV4-3 with TRBJ2-2, with D possibly TRBD2 on 5 matching bases. V lost 0 bases and J 4 bases, leaving 12 bases between the germline ends. The V gene's germline CDR1 is LGHNA and CDR2 YSLEER. The CDR3 has 16 residues. CDR3 bases: TGCGCCAGCAGCCAAGATGTAGCGTTCGTCACCGGGGAGCTGTTTTTT. Its translation: CASSQDVAFVTGELFF.

This clonotype has more than one count but fewer than ten. This chain connects TRBV12-3 or TRBV12-4 to TRBJ2-3; 8 bases map to TRBD1. This CDR3 is 15 amino acids long. Losses at the gene ends were 5 bases for V and 0 bases for J; bases not matched to a gene: 4. The CDR3 nucleotides read TGTGCCAGCAGTGACAGGGGCCTTAGCACAGATACGCAGTATTTT. This encodes CASSDRGLSTDTQYF.

The CDR3 here is CASSPDRGLETQYF. The CDR3 nucleotides are TGCGCCAGCAGCCCGGACAGGGGGCTGGAGACCCAGTACTTC. This chain joins TRBV5-1 and TRBJ2-5, with 11 bases that match TRBD1. V trimming: 4 bases; J trimming: 5 bases; junction bases outside the gene matches: 4. In germline, CDR1 is SGHRS, CDR2 YFSETQ. This CDR3 is built from 14 residues. Full variable domain (remainder filled in from reference TRBV5-1 and TRBJ2-5): KAGVTQTPRYLIKTRGQQVTLSCSPISGHRSVSWYQQTPGQGLQFLFEYFSETQRNKGNFPGRFSGRQFSNSRSEMNVSTLELGDSALYLCASSPDRGLETQYFGPGTRLLVL.

The chain has TRBV5-1 and TRBJ1-1; D is possibly TRBD1 (6 bases). V lost 4 bases and J 0 bases, leaving 19 bases between the germline ends. This CDR3 has 17 residues. The germline V gene has CDR1 SGHRS and CDR2 YFSETQ. The CDR3, as DNA: TGCGCCAGCAGCCTGGACAGCATATTTAGAATGAACACTGAAGCTTTCTTT. It specifies CASSLDSIFRMNTEAFF.

This clonotype appeared a few times. The chain combines TRBV6-5 with TRBJ1-2; D perhaps matches TRBD1 (6 bases). The CDR3 has 13 residues. Looked up from germline, CDR1 is MNHEY and CDR2 is SVGAGI. Between the trimmed V and J ends, which lost 6 bases and 4 bases, there was a span of 12 bases. Written as DNA, the CDR3 is TGTGCCAGCAGACAACAGGGTTCCTATGGCTACACCTTC. It translates to CASRQQGSYGYTF.

This clonotype was picked up a small number of times. This chain connects TRBV6-2 or TRBV6-3 to TRBJ2-1; TRBD2 agrees at 8 bases. From germline, CDR1 is MNHEY and CDR2 SVGEGT. This CDR3 has 14 residues. Trimming removed 10 bases from V and 0 bases from J; junction bases left unmatched: 5. The CDR3 is CATSSGSSYNEQFF. In DNA form, the CDR3 reads TGTGCCACCTCCAGCGGGAGCTCCTACAATGAGCAGTTCTTC.

This clonotype has a handful of counts. This sequence joins TRBV4-2 and TRBJ2-4; 7 bases map to TRBD2. V trimming: 0 bases; J trimming: 1 base; junction bases outside the gene matches: 6. CDR1 LGHNA and CDR2 YNFKEQ come from the germline V gene. The CDR3 is 17 residues long. This chain's CDR3 is CASSQDTGGRAKNIQYF. The CDR3 coding sequence is TGTGCCAGCAGCCAAGATACGGGAGGACGTGCCAAAAACATTCAGTACTTC.

This clonotype was counted ten times or more. For the CDR3, the DNA is TGCGCCAGCAGCTTGGACAGGGTGAATGAAAAACTGTTTTTT. This encodes CASSLDRVNEKLFF. The gene calls are TRBV5-1 and TRBJ1-4; D might be TRBD1 (6 bases). The CDR3 extends over 14 amino acids. Germline CDR1 is SGHRS and CDR2 is YFSETQ. V lost 0 bases and J 5 bases, leaving 8 bases between the germline ends.

This clonotype was seen a handful of times. The chain has TRBV7-9 and TRBJ1-3; D is uncertain. The CDR3 extends over 14 amino acids. The V end lost 5 bases, the J end lost 3 bases, and 11 bases lay between the germline ends. Germline V gives CDR1 SEHNR, CDR2 FQNEAQ (reference sequence). CDR3: CASSADRSGNTIYF. CDR3 nucleotides: TGTGCCAGCAGCGCCGACCGAAGTGGAAACACCATATATTTT. Full variable domain (outside the CDR3, taken from reference TRBV7-9 and TRBJ1-3): DTGVSQNPRHKITKRGQNVTFRCDPISEHNRLYWYRQTLGQGPEFLTYFQNEAQLEKSRLLSDRFSAERPKGSFSTLEIQRTEQGDSAMYLCASSADRSGNTIYFGEGSWLTVV.

CDR3 bases: TGTGCCAGCAGCGTAGGGGGTGGGGATTCACCCCTCCACTTT. The encoded protein is CASSVGGGDSPLHF. The V gene is TRBV9, the J gene TRBJ1-6, with unresolved D. Trimming took off 0 bases at V and 8 bases at J, with 9 bases between the two ends. CDR1 and CDR2 (germline): SGDLS, YYNGEE. This CDR3 is built from 14 residues.

The V gene is TRBV7-3, the J gene TRBJ1-5, with TRBD1 matching over 7 bases. The CDR3 length is 20 residues. Germline CDR1 SGHTA, CDR2 FQGTGA. With V trimmed by 7 bases and J by 2 bases, 23 bases remained unmatched. The CDR3 loop reads CASTQTGGTVSLMGNQPQHF. As DNA, the CDR3 is TGTGCCAGCACCCAAACCGGTGGGACAGTTTCTTTGATGGGCAATCAGCCCCAGCATTTT.

Here the CDR3 reads CATSRHDSYNEQFF. DNA for the CDR3: TGTGCCACCAGCAGACACGACAGTTACAATGAGCAGTTCTTC. The chain employs TRBV15 and TRBJ2-1; D may be TRBD1 (5 bases). The CDR3 contains 14 residues. V was cut by 2 bases and J by 4 bases, with 9 bases left in between. Germline V CDR1 and CDR2: LNHNV, YYDKDF (reference sequence).

The chain has TRBV9 and TRBJ2-7, with TRBD2 identical over 8 bases. Germline CDR1 SGDLS, CDR2 YYNGEE. This CDR3 spans 14 amino acids. Germline trimming cut 3 bases from V and 3 bases from J; bases unmatched to any gene: 5. As DNA, the CDR3 is TGTGCCAGCAGCGCGACTAGCGCCTTCTACGAGCAGTACTTC. This codes for CASSATSAFYEQYF.

V is TRBV7-3 and J is TRBJ1-1; D not certain. CDR3 size: 13 residues. V was shortened by 5 bases and J by 3 bases, with 10 bases between the two germline ends. Germline assignment: CDR1 SGHTA and CDR2 FQGTGA. CDR3 residues: CASSPSHDTEAFF. In nucleotides, the CDR3 is TGTGCCAGCAGCCCCTCCCATGACACTGAAGCTTTCTTT. The variable domain in full, with the rest retrieved from reference TRBV7-3 and TRBJ1-1, is GAGVSQTPSNKVTEKGKYVELRCDPISGHTALYWYRQSLGQGPEFLIYFQGTGAADDSGLPNDRFFAVRPEGSVSTLKIQRTERGDSAVYLCASSPSHDTEAFFGQGTRLTVV.

On this clonotype itself: A read error may explain this, as a much larger clone is one base away. This rearrangement joins TRBV6-2 or TRBV6-3 to TRBJ1-2, with D perhaps TRBD1 (5 bases). CDR1 is MNHEY, CDR2 SVGEGT, per germline. This CDR3 is built from 13 residues. The V and J ends lost 2 bases and 2 bases respectively, with 6 bases between them. The CDR3 DNA sequence: TGTGCCAGCAGTTACGAGGGGAACTATGGCTACACCTTC. It is translated as CASSYEGNYGYTF.

This clonotype was recorded many times. CDR3 loop: CASSLAGVETQYF. In DNA form, the CDR3 reads TGTGCCAGCAGCTTAGCGGGAGTGGAGACCCAGTACTTC. This rearrangement joins TRBV7-2 to TRBJ2-5, with a tentative D call TRBD2 (5 bases). Germline CDR1 is SGHTA and CDR2 is FQGNSA. The V end was cut by 0 bases, the J end by 5 bases, with 7 bases between. The CDR3 contains 13 residues. The variable domain in full, completed from reference TRBV7-2 and TRBJ2-5, reads GAGVSQSPSNKVTEKGKDVELRCDPISGHTALYWYRQSLGQGLEFLIYFQGNSAPDKSGLPSDRFSAERTGGSVSTLTIQRTQQEDSAVYLCASSLAGVETQYFGPGTRLLVL.

CDR3 amino acids: CASSARRGFQPQHF. Here the CDR3 DNA reads TGTGCCAGCAGTGCCCGGAGAGGGTTTCAGCCCCAGCATTTT. The chain has TRBV12-3 or TRBV12-4 and TRBJ1-5; D gene ambiguous. The CDR3 has 14 residues. The germline V and J ends were trimmed by 5 bases and 6 bases, with 14 bases remaining between them.

In the case of this clonotype: The junction does not match germline at one end; this may be a read error. The V and J genes are TRBV5-1 and TRBJ2-1; D is unclear. Germline CDR1 is SGHRS and CDR2 is YFSETQ. The CDR3 is made up of 16 amino acids. CDR3 region: CASSLVWGSSYNQQFF. The CDR3 coding sequence is TGCGCCAGCAGCTTGGTCTGGGGAAGCTCCTACAATCAGCAGTTCTTC.

The rearrangement links TRBV3-1 to TRBJ2-2; possibly TRBD1 or TRBD2 for D (7 bases each). Germline loops: CDR1 LGHDT, CDR2 YNNKEL (reference sequence). There are 16 residues in the CDR3. With 2 bases removed from V and 5 bases from J, the gap between germline ends came to 15 bases. CDR3 region: CASSQSTGRGTGELFF. The CDR3 nucleotides are TGTGCCAGCAGCCAATCGACAGGGAGGGGGACCGGGGAGCTGTTTTTT.

This clonotype has more than one count but fewer than ten. The chain is built from TRBV7-8 and TRBJ2-2; 7 positions match TRBD2. Germline V CDR1 and CDR2: SGHVS, FQNEAQ. The CDR3 consists of 16 residues. V was clipped by 4 bases and J by 1 base; unmatched bases: 6. The CDR3 loop is CASSSAPSGNTGELFF. CDR3 nucleotide sequence: TGTGCCAGCAGCTCAGCCCCTAGCGGGAACACCGGGGAGCTGTTTTTT.

This chain uses TRBV12-3 or TRBV12-4 with TRBJ2-3, with TRBD2 matching over 8 bases. The CDR3 loop spans 20 amino acids. The V and J ends lost 2 bases and 4 bases, in that order; junction bases with no gene match: 20. CDR3 loop: CASSLKGEWLIGGAADTQYF. CDR3 sequence (DNA): TGTGCCAGCAGTTTAAAAGGGGAATGGTTAATCGGGGGGGCCGCAGATACGCAGTATTTT.

In this sample, this clonotype turned up a few times. The chain recombines TRBV12-3 or TRBV12-4 with TRBJ1-5, with TRBD1 matching 9 bases. The CDR3 is made up of 17 amino acids. V lost 5 bases to trimming and J lost 0 bases; unmatched junction nucleotides: 8. The CDR3, as DNA: TGTGCCAGCAGTCCCGGGACAGGGTTCGATAGCAATCAGCCCCAGCATTTT. This codes for CASSPGTGFDSNQPQHF.

The chain joins TRBV24-1 to TRBJ2-3; 9 bases match TRBD1. CDR1 and CDR2 (germline): KGHDR, SFDVKD. Losses at the gene ends were 8 bases for V and 5 bases for J; bases not matched to a gene: 7. The length of the CDR3 is 14 residues. The CDR3 loop reads CATNRTGERDTQYF. The CDR3 bases are TGTGCCACCAACCGGACAGGGGAGAGAGATACGCAGTATTTT.

This clonotype occurred a few times. The chain is built from TRBV29-1 and TRBJ2-2; D call uncertain. Trimming removed 1 base at V and 5 bases at J, with 17 bases between. This CDR3 has 16 amino acids. The germline V gene has CDR1 SQVTM and CDR2 ANQGSEA. CDR3 region: CSVEARMALVTGELFF. The CDR3 DNA is TGCAGCGTTGAAGCGAGGATGGCGCTAGTGACCGGGGAGCTGTTTTTT.

This clonotype turned up a few times. The genes are TRBV27 and TRBJ2-3, with a weak D call TRBD2 (5 bases). Germline assignment: CDR1 MNHEY and CDR2 SMNVEV (reference sequence). The CDR3 has 18 residues. Trimming shortened V by 1 base and J by 1 base, and 18 bases separated the two germline ends. CDR3 region: CASSLFLQPVGGTDTQYF. CDR3 DNA: TGTGCCAGCAGTTTATTTTTACAACCCGTCGGGGGCACAGATACGCAGTATTTT.

V and J are TRBV7-2 and TRBJ1-1, with D hard to call. The V and J ends lost 6 bases and 0 bases respectively, with 5 bases between them. This CDR3 region has 12 residues. Germline CDR1 and CDR2: SGHTA and FQGNSA. CDR3 nucleotides: TGTGCCAGCAGTAAGGTGAACACTGAAGCTTTCTTT. Translation gives CASSKVNTEAFF.

The chain has TRBV7-6 and TRBJ2-2, with D uncertain. Germline CDR1 and CDR2: SGHVS and FNYEAQ. V gave up 6 bases and J gave up 1 base, with 9 bases separating them. The CDR3 has 14 amino acids. The CDR3 sequence: CASREVGNTGELFF. CDR3 coding DNA: TGTGCCAGCAGGGAAGTCGGGAACACCGGGGAGCTGTTTTTT. The entire variable domain, with the rest obtained from reference TRBV7-6 and TRBJ2-2, is as follows: GAGVSQSPRYKVTKRGQDVALRCDPISGHVSLYWYRQALGQGPEFLTYFNYEAQQDKSGLPNDRFSAERPEGSISTLTIQRTEQRDSAMYRCASREVGNTGELFFGEGSRLTVL.